The subject of this entry is one T cell receptor beta chain. As yet, its antigen is unknown. The data derive from a study of cytomegalovirus exposure and HLA in healthy donors. General observations from the study: Per a later analysis, HLA-associated TCR beta chains showed more clonal expansion than other, equally common TCR beta chains. Later analysis showed most CMV-associated TCR beta chains appearing HLA-restricted.

Germline V gives CDR1 MDHEN, CDR2 SYDVKM. This CDR3 comprises 15 residues. The V and J ends lost 5 bases and 6 bases, in that order; junction bases with no gene match: 9. PCR amplification relied on 60 Vbeta primers (plus 13 Jbeta primers). Data came from immunoSEQ multiplex PCR; TCRdb stores just in-frame clones and leaves some out. The table counts 80,000 to 95,000 clones; 0.95% to 1.3% lies in the top ten. This clonotype was obtained from a woman aged 30 to 39 in good health and CMV-seronegative. Material for sequencing was PBMCs. The chain combines TRBV28 with TRBJ2-7; 11 positions match TRBD1. CDR3 residues: CASSQIGTGGIEQYF. The CDR3 DNA is TGTGCCAGCAGTCAGATCGGGACAGGGGGTATCGAGCAGTACTTC.